This T cell receptor (beta chain) comes out of a study of blood T cell repertoires in COVID-19. About the study: PBMCs, B-cell-depleted T cells, or T cells provided the cDNA or gDNA that made up the material.

Under the authors' procedure: Quantification of nucleated cells was approximated via reference gene primer amplification. Profiling relied on immunoSEQ multiplex PCR, and the TCRdb table lists in-frame clones only, not all of them. The V and J calls and clone size are taken from that table; D and trimming were inferred from the DNA. The sample holds nearly 250,000 clones, about 82% seen once. Participants reported their clinical history, and cohort assignment relied on those reports. V lost 1 base and J 3 bases, leaving 7 bases between the germline ends. CDR3 length: 13 amino acids. The germline V gene encodes CDR1 SEHNR and CDR2 FQNEAQ (reference sequence).

The sample taken for sequencing was PBMCs or T cells enriched from blood (not recorded which). The sequence derives from a woman between 45 and 65 years old with acute COVID-19. The rearrangement uses TRBV7-9 and TRBJ2-7; D call uncertain. The CDR3 spells CASSLGTHYEQYF. CDR3 nucleotides: TGTGCCAGCAGCTTAGGTACTCACTACGAGCAGTACTTC.